This T cell receptor (beta chain) was documented in a study of T cell responses to AZD1222 COVID-19 vaccine. Germline-derived CDR1 and CDR2 are GTSNPN and SVGIG (reference sequence). J lost 7 bases, V lost 5 bases, and 17 bases had no gene match. The length of the CDR3 is 16 residues. About this clone itself: Its specificity is unknown.

The study's findings and limits: Breadth and depth of Spike-specific TCRs rose after two AZD1222 doses. Donors were chiefly white British, with a greater number of females, and clonal diversity was perhaps underestimated.

Generated by immunoSEQ multiplex PCR, the TCRdb table keeps only in-frame clones and is missing some. Among around 100,000 clones, more than 70% were seen once, and the ten largest hold about 18%. The chain carries TRBV30 and TRBJ2-1, with TRBD2 matching over 7 bases. The source is an adult in good health. Sequencing used peripheral blood, obtained on day 0 of AZD1222 vaccination. The CDR3 loop is CAWSSPLSGGRNEQFF. CDR3 sequence (DNA): TGTGCCTGGTCGAGTCCCCTATCGGGGGGTAGAAATGAGCAGTTCTTC.